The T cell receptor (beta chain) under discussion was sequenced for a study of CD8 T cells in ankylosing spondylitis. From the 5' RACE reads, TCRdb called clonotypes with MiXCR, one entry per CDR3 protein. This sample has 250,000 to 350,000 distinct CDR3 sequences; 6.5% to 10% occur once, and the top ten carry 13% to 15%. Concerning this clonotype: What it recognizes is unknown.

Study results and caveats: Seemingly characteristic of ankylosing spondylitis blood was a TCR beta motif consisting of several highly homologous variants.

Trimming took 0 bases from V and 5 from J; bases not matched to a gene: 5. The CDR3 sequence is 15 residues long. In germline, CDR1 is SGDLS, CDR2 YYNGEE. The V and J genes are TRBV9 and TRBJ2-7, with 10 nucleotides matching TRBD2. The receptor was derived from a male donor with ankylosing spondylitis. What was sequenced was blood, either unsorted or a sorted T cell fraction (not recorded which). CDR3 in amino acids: CASSVASGSWNEQYF. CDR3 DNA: TGTGCCAGCAGCGTAGCTAGCGGGAGTTGGAACGAGCAGTACTTC.